This TCR beta chain was profiled in a study of T cell repertoires in cytomegalovirus infection. Across the whole study: Shared public TCR beta signatures pointed to both CMV infection and a matching HLA type. General study findings and limits: There were HLA-C-restricted CMV-specific TCR beta clonotypes dominating the ex vivo response. Identification of carriers of CMV plus the relevant HLA was performed using cumulative public TCR beta family frequency.

Worth noting for this clonotype: The antigen remains unidentified. Likely a read error: the CDR3 ends without its conserved phenylalanine or tryptophan.

TCRdb analysed the reads with MiXCR anew, one entry per CDR3 protein. This sample carries about 230,000 distinct CDR3 sequences, 22% of them seen once, and the ten largest clones take about 18%. The TCR comes from a human donor in good health (CMV status not recorded). Some clones in this sample may be carry-over from other donors' samples. The source material was CD8+ T cells from PBMCs.

Here the CDR3 DNA reads TGTGCCAGTAGTATTTGGACAGACAACACAGATACGCAGTATTCT. As protein: CASSIWTDNTDTQYS. The rearrangement links TRBV19 to TRBJ2-3, with D tentatively TRBD1 (6 bases). The CDR3 runs to 15 residues. Trimming removed 3 bases at V and 2 bases at J, with 12 bases between. Germline lookup yields CDR1 LNHDA and CDR2 SQIVND (reference sequence).